Below, 29 T cell receptor beta chains from the same sample are listed, as sequenced in a study of blood T cell repertoires in COVID-19. TCRdb's copy holds only in-frame clones and misses some; the assay was immunoSEQ multiplex PCR. This repertoire shows about 300,000 clones, approximately 88% found once; its top ten account for nearly 6.5%. The sample taken for sequencing was peripheral blood. The receptors were gathered from a man aged 18 to 30 who had recovered from COVID-19.

As regards this clone: The sample has other DNA sequences that encode this CDR3 too. The chain links TRBV27 to TRBJ2-2; D remains ambiguous. The CDR3 consists of 14 residues. Germline values: CDR1 MNHEY, CDR2 SMNVEV (reference sequence). Trimming left V 3 bases short and J 2 bases short, with 7 bases between. Written as DNA, the CDR3 is TGTGCCAGCAGTTTTGGGCCTAACACCGGGGAGCTGTTTTTT. This sequence encodes CASSFGPNTGELFF.

This chain uses TRBV4-1 with TRBJ1-4, with TRBD1 as a possible D gene (5 bases). V lost 0 bases, J lost 4 bases, and 9 bases lay in between. This CDR3 spans 15 amino acids. Per the germline V gene, CDR1 is MGHRA and CDR2 is YSYEKL. Here the CDR3 reads CASSQDWGVNEKLFF. The CDR3 DNA is TGCGCCAGCAGCCAAGATTGGGGGGTTAATGAAAAACTGTTTTTT.

This chain connects TRBV19 to TRBJ1-2; D might be TRBD1 (6 bases). The V end was cut by 5 bases, the J end by 2 bases, with 9 bases between. CDR1 is LNHDA, CDR2 SQIVND, per germline (reference sequence). This CDR3 has 13 residues. The CDR3 loop reads CASSLTGNYGYTF. CDR3 in DNA: TGTGCCAGTAGTCTGACAGGAAACTATGGCTACACCTTC.

In its sample, this clone was seen once. The gene calls are TRBV7-9 and TRBJ2-5; TRBD2 agrees at 14 bases. With V trimmed by 5 bases and J by 2 bases, 4 bases remained unmatched. The CDR3 sequence is 16 residues long. Germline values: CDR1 SEHNR, CDR2 FQNEAQ (reference sequence). The CDR3 region is CASSLGTSGSQETQYF. The CDR3 DNA follows: TGTGCCAGCAGCCTGGGGACTAGCGGGAGTCAAGAGACCCAGTACTTC.

The chain couples TRBV13 to TRBJ2-2; D is unclear. The CDR3 length is 16 residues. The V gene lost 4 bases and the J gene lost 5 bases, with 17 bases spanning the gap. Looked up from germline, CDR1 is PRHDT and CDR2 is FYEKMQ (reference sequence). CDR3 nucleotide sequence: TGTGCCAGCAGCTCTAAAATCGTGATGAATACCGGGGAGCTGTTTTTT. It is translated as CASSSKIVMNTGELFF.

The CDR3, as DNA: TGTGCCAGCAGCTTGTCGACCGGGACAGGTCTCCAAGAGACCCAGTACTTC. Translating it yields CASSLSTGTGLQETQYF. This sequence joins TRBV5-5 and TRBJ2-5, with 8 positions matching TRBD1. V was clipped by 1 base and J by 1 base; unmatched bases: 9. The germline CDR1 and CDR2 sequences are SGHKS and YYEKEE (reference sequence). The CDR3 is 17 residues long.

The rearrangement links TRBV6-5 to TRBJ1-1; the D is unclear. Trimming stripped 10 bases from V and 1 base from J, with 16 bases between. The CDR3 runs to 14 residues. CDR1 is MNHEY, CDR2 SVGAGI, per germline. CDR3 amino acids: CATLTTQKNTEAFF. The CDR3 region has the DNA TGTGCCACCCTCACGACTCAAAAGAACACTGAAGCTTTCTTT.

The chain employs TRBV3-1 (or the pseudogene TRBV3-2) and TRBJ1-4; D is possibly TRBD1 (6 bases). V lost 1 base to trimming and J lost 10 bases, with 22 bases between them. This CDR3 has 17 residues. Germline loops: CDR1 LGHDT, CDR2 YNNKEL (reference sequence). As DNA, the CDR3 is TGTGCCAGCAGCCAAGCAACCCAACAGGGCTTTCCTAGAAAACTGTTTTTT. Translation gives CASSQATQQGFPRKLFF.

V is TRBV7-2 and J is TRBJ1-5; 9 bases agree with TRBD1. The CDR3 covers 17 residues. CDR1 and CDR2 (germline): SGHTA, FQGNSA. V lost 4 bases to trimming and J lost 3 bases; unmatched junction nucleotides: 10. The CDR3 DNA sequence: TGTGCCAGCAGCTCCCCGTCCGGGACAGGGACCAATCAGCCCCAGCATTTT. Its translation: CASSSPSGTGTNQPQHF.

J is TRBJ2-7 and V is TRBV7-9; no clear D gene. Germline V gene sequence: CDR1 SEHNR, CDR2 FQNEAQ (reference sequence). The length of the CDR3 is 15 residues. V shed 5 bases and J shed 2 bases, with 16 bases lying between them. This CDR3 reads CASSIDDTLTYEQYF. The CDR3 nucleotides are TGTGCCAGCAGCATAGACGACACTCTAACCTACGAGCAGTACTTC.

The rearrangement uses TRBV18 and TRBJ2-7; a possible D gene is TRBD2 (5 bases). This CDR3 spans 13 amino acids. The germline V and J ends were trimmed by 8 bases and 6 bases, with 17 bases remaining between them. CDR1 KGHSH and CDR2 LQKENI come from the germline V gene. CDR3 nucleotides: TGTGCCAGCCAACCGGGATGGGTGAGCGAGCAGTACTTC. This translates into CASQPGWVSEQYF. The full variable domain, completed using reference TRBV18 and TRBJ2-7, is NAGVMQNPRHLVRRRGQEARLRCSPMKGHSHVYWYRQLPEEGLKFMVYLQKENIIDESGMPKERFSAEFPKEGPSILRIQQVVRGDSAAYFCASQPGWVSEQYFGPGTRLTVT.

In nucleotides, the CDR3 is TGTGCCAGCAGCCTCCGGGGGCAGTACTTC. Translated, it gives CASSLRGQYF. This chain joins TRBV27 and TRBJ2-7; maybe TRBD2 (5 bases). V lost 6 bases, J lost 9 bases, and 9 bases lay in between. Germline assignment: CDR1 MNHEY and CDR2 SMNVEV (reference sequence). This CDR3 comprises 10 residues.

The chain is built from TRBV6-2 or TRBV6-3 and TRBJ2-5, with D tentatively TRBD1 (6 bases). Germline V lookup: CDR1 MNHEY, CDR2 SVGEGT. The CDR3 spans 12 residues. Trimming shortened V by 6 bases and J by 4 bases, and 9 bases separated the two germline ends. In nucleotides, the CDR3 is TGTGCCAGCAGCCTCAGGGGAGAGACCCAGTACTTC. Amino acids: CASSLRGETQYF.

The V gene is TRBV4-1, the J gene TRBJ1-5; 8 bases align to TRBD1. J gave up 2 bases and V 2 bases, and 2 bases lay outside the gene matches. This CDR3 is built from 15 residues. The V gene's germline CDR1 is MGHRA and CDR2 YSYEKL. The DNA for the CDR3 is TGCGCCAGCAGCCAATCACAGGGGGGCAATCAGCCCCAGCATTTT. This codes for CASSQSQGGNQPQHF.

This clone was seen more than once but under ten times. J is TRBJ2-7 and V is TRBV7-9, with 10 nucleotides matching TRBD2. Trimming at V came to 5 bases and at J to 6 bases, leaving 16 bases not matched to a gene. From germline, CDR1 is SEHNR and CDR2 FQNEAQ (reference sequence). The CDR3 has 17 amino acids. This CDR3 is CASSLTIGLAGAGEQYF. The CDR3 region has the DNA TGTGCCAGCAGCCTGACCATCGGGCTAGCGGGAGCCGGCGAGCAGTACTTC.

This rearrangement joins TRBV23-1 to TRBJ2-5; D is ambiguous. TRBV23-1 has ORF status, its function being uncertain. The CDR3 covers 15 residues. V was cut by 4 bases and J by 5 bases, with 17 bases left in between. The CDR3 coding sequence is TGCGCCAGCAGTCCCGACCGCAGGCATCGGGAGACCCAGTACTTC. Amino acids: CASSPDRRHRETQYF.

The gene calls are TRBV3-1 (or the pseudogene TRBV3-2) and TRBJ1-1, with 7 positions matching TRBD1. V dropped 6 bases and J dropped 1; count of bases not matched to a gene: 2. Germline V gene sequence: CDR1 LGHDT, CDR2 YNNKEL (reference sequence). The CDR3 sequence is 13 residues long. The CDR3 DNA reads as TGTGCCAGCAGTCGGACAGGGAACACTGAAGCTTTCTTT. Its protein is CASSRTGNTEAFF.

The V call is TRBV27, the J call TRBJ1-1; 9 nucleotides agree with TRBD1. The ends lost 2 bases at V and 6 bases at J; junction bases unmatched: 4. Germline V lookup: CDR1 MNHEY, CDR2 SMNVEV (reference sequence). CDR3 length: 14 residues. The CDR3 protein is CASSLGTGRSEAFF. DNA for the CDR3: TGTGCCAGCAGTTTAGGGACAGGGAGGTCTGAAGCTTTCTTT.

The V and J genes are TRBV7-7 and TRBJ2-1, with TRBD1 matching over 8 bases. CDR1 is SSHAT, CDR2 FNYEAQ, per germline (reference sequence). J was trimmed by 10 bases and V by 5 bases; bases with no gene match: 10. The CDR3 is made up of 14 amino acids. This CDR3 is CASSARTGPTEQFF. The CDR3 nucleotides read TGTGCCAGCAGCGCACGGACAGGGCCAACCGAGCAGTTCTTC.

The chain carries TRBV7-9 and TRBJ1-6, with D possibly being TRBD1 (6 bases). There are 16 residues in the CDR3. CDR1 is SEHNR and CDR2 is FQNEAQ in the germline V gene (reference sequence). Trimming shortened V by 5 bases and J by 1 base, and 12 bases separated the two germline ends. In DNA form, the CDR3 reads TGTGCCAGCAGCAGGGCAGGGGCTTCCTATAATTCACCCCTCCACTTT. Its protein is CASSRAGASYNSPLHF. The variable domain in full, completed from reference TRBV7-9 and TRBJ1-6, reads DTGVSQNPRHKITKRGQNVTFRCDPISEHNRLYWYRQTLGQGPEFLTYFQNEAQLEKSRLLSDRFSAERPKGSFSTLEIQRTEQGDSAMYLCASSRAGASYNSPLHFGNGTRLTVT.

This chain joins TRBV9 and TRBJ2-2; D call uncertain. CDR1 SGDLS and CDR2 YYNGEE come from the germline V gene. Trimming cost V 0 bases and J 3 bases, with 12 bases left between them. CDR3 length: 16 residues. The CDR3 DNA reads TGTGCCAGCAGCGTAGGATCCCCCAGATACACCGGGGAGCTGTTTTTT. This sequence encodes CASSVGSPRYTGELFF. The variable domain in full, completed from reference TRBV9 and TRBJ2-2, reads DSGVTQTPKHLITATGQRVTLRCSPRSGDLSVYWYQQSLDQGLQFLIQYYNGEERAKGNILERFSAQQFPDLHSELNLSSLELGDSALYFCASSVGSPRYTGELFFGEGSRLTVL.

The genes are TRBV27 and TRBJ1-1, with D perhaps matching TRBD1 (6 bases). V lost 5 bases to trimming and J lost 6 bases, with 13 bases between them. CDR1 MNHEY and CDR2 SMNVEV come from the germline V gene (reference sequence). The CDR3 spans 13 residues. The CDR3 coding sequence is TGTGCCAGCAGTCTCACAGGGTGGGCTGAAGCTTTCTTT. This gives the protein CASSLTGWAEAFF.

V is TRBV6-1 and J is TRBJ1-5; 9 bases match TRBD1. The CDR3 loop spans 16 amino acids. Trimming at V came to 0 bases and at J to 6 bases, leaving 6 bases not matched to a gene. Germline loops: CDR1 MNHNS, CDR2 SASEGT. CDR3 in amino acids: CASSEALWTGVQPQHF. In DNA, the CDR3 is TGTGCCAGCAGTGAAGCGTTGTGGACAGGGGTTCAGCCCCAGCATTTT.

CDR3 loop: CASSHPSGGDYNEQFF. The DNA of the CDR3 is TGTGCCAGCAGCCACCCTAGCGGGGGGGACTACAATGAGCAGTTCTTC. The chain uses TRBV4-2 and TRBJ2-1; 12 nucleotides agree with TRBD2. J was trimmed by 3 bases and V by 3 bases; bases with no gene match: 3. The germline V gene encodes CDR1 LGHNA and CDR2 YNFKEQ. The CDR3 runs 16 residues.

The rearrangement links TRBV7-3 to TRBJ2-6; 7 bases agree with TRBD1. The J segment lost 2 bases and the V segment lost 7 bases, leaving 2 bases of the junction unmatched. This CDR3 contains 14 residues. The V gene's germline CDR1 is SGHTA and CDR2 FQGTGA. CDR3 in DNA: TGTGCCAGCAAAGGGGGCACTGGGGCCAACGTCCTGACTTTC. It encodes CASKGGTGANVLTF.

The chain carries TRBV29-1 and TRBJ2-3; D ambiguous. Trimming took off 4 bases at V and 6 bases at J, with 8 bases between the two ends. Germline V CDR1 and CDR2: SQVTM, ANQGSEA. CDR3 length: 11 amino acids. The CDR3, as DNA: TGCAGCGTTGTCCGTTTGGATACGCAGTATTTT. This translates into CSVVRLDTQYF.

A single count supports this clone. The V gene is TRBV7-3, the J gene TRBJ2-2; D gene ambiguous. Trimming pared 5 bases from V and 3 bases from J, leaving 4 bases between. The germline V gene has CDR1 SGHTA and CDR2 FQGTGA. The CDR3 has 12 amino acids. CDR3 nucleotide sequence: TGTGCCAGCAGCCTCTACACCGGGGAGCTGTTTTTT. Amino acid sequence: CASSLYTGELFF.

V usage is TRBV15 and J usage is TRBJ1-3; no firm D call. The germline V and J ends were trimmed by 5 bases and 4 bases, with 15 bases remaining between them. The CDR3 has 15 residues. CDR1 is LNHNV and CDR2 is YYDKDF in the germline V gene (reference sequence). CDR3 in DNA: TGTGCCACCAGCCTCACGGGAGACATCGGAAACACCATATATTTT. Amino acid sequence: CATSLTGDIGNTIYF.

This sequence joins TRBV7-8 and TRBJ1-2; TRBD1 is a possible D gene (5 bases). Trimming took 5 bases from V and 8 from J, leaving 21 bases between them. In germline, CDR1 is SGHVS, CDR2 FQNEAQ. The CDR3 runs 15 residues. The CDR3 DNA sequence: TGTGCCAGCAGCCTTCGACAGTCTCTTCCGAGGGGCTACACCTTC. Translating gives CASSLRQSLPRGYTF.